The 6 T cell receptor beta chains reported below all come from one sample, sequenced in a study of blood T cells in healthy people across ages. The authors ran a second PCR of about 6 to 11 cycles using a sample-barcoded 5' primer and a J-beta primer mix. TCRdb processed the 5' RACE reads anew with MiXCR; each CDR3 protein has one entry. The sample lists 1,300,000 or so distinct CDR3 sequences; approximately 60% were seen once. Sequencing was performed on blood. The receptor set was obtained from a man aged 18 to 30 in good health.

The gene calls are TRBV20-1 and TRBJ1-4; D uncertain. V was cut by 6 bases and J by 0 bases, with 11 bases left in between. The CDR3 spans 14 residues. Germline assignment: CDR1 DFQATT and CDR2 SNEGSKA (reference sequence). CDR3 protein: CSAHGDATNEKLFF. CDR3 DNA: TGCAGTGCCCACGGGGATGCAACTAATGAAAAACTGTTTTTT.

This chain uses TRBV6-5 with TRBJ2-1; 10 bases align to TRBD1. The junction had 6 bases not matched to a gene; V was cut back by 6 bases and J by 7 bases. This CDR3 contains 14 residues. CDR1 and CDR2 (germline): MNHEY, SVGAGI. CDR3 DNA: TGTGCCAGCAGGACAGGGGGCGGCGAGAATGAGCAGTTCTTC. Residues: CASRTGGGENEQFF.

The chain uses TRBV15 and TRBJ2-3; D uncertain. With 1 base removed from V and 0 bases from J, the gap between germline ends came to 8 bases. The CDR3 sequence is 15 residues long. CDR1 is LNHNV, CDR2 YYDKDF, per germline (reference sequence). CDR3 sequence reads: CATSRVVVSTDTQYF. The CDR3 region has the DNA TGTGCCACCAGCAGAGTCGTCGTCAGCACAGATACGCAGTATTTT.

CDR3 amino acids: CASSLELRPSYYGYTF. CDR3 nucleotide sequence: TGTGCCAGCAGCTTGGAACTTCGGCCCTCTTACTATGGCTACACCTTC. The genes are TRBV11-2 and TRBJ1-2, with unresolved D. The germline V gene encodes CDR1 SGHAT and CDR2 FQNNGV. With 3 bases removed from V and 3 bases from J, the gap between germline ends came to 17 bases. CDR3 size: 16 residues.

This clonotype has just a few counts. The rearrangement uses TRBV7-9 and TRBJ1-2; 9 bases fit TRBD1. Germline V gene data show CDR1 as SEHNR and CDR2 as FQNEAQ (reference sequence). The CDR3 consists of 16 residues. J gave up 2 bases and V 5 bases, and 9 bases lay outside the gene matches. CDR3 coding DNA: TGTGCCAGCAGCCTAACGACAGGGGGTTGGAACTATGGCTACACCTTC. It specifies CASSLTTGGWNYGYTF.

The chain uses TRBV27 and TRBJ2-5, with 7 bases that match TRBD2. Germline V lookup: CDR1 MNHEY, CDR2 SMNVEV (reference sequence). The CDR3 has 16 amino acids. V shed 5 bases, J shed 5 bases, and the junction held 14 bases outside the gene matches. CDR3 bases: TGTGCCAGCAGTGCCGGGACTACATTACGTGCGGAGACCCAGTACTTC. The encoded protein is CASSAGTTLRAETQYF.